This T cell receptor beta chain originates from a study of regulatory T cells in long-lasting Graves disease. Ten or more counts support this clonotype. Described time point: newly diagnosed GD, antithyroid drugs for less than 3 months. From PBMCs, RNA was extracted and then used to make the TCR library. Researchers made TCR beta libraries by using iRepertoire HTBI primers and running Arm-PCR on CDR3 regions. TCRdb re-derived calls from the multiplex PCR reads in MiXCR, one entry per CDR3 protein. The sample consists of some 450,000 distinct CDR3 sequences, roughly 15% of them appearing once. These data were likewise used in another study, on T cells in Graves' hyperthyroidism and ophthalmopathy.

This sample comprised peripheral blood mononuclear cells (PBMCs), obtained at new diagnosis, from a patient treated with antithyroid drugs. The receptor was isolated from a woman in her twenties or thirties with Graves disease.

The CDR3 spells CATSTGNHEQYF. CDR3 DNA sequence: TGTGCCACCTCGACAGGGAACCACGAGCAGTACTTC. The chain combines TRBV2 with TRBJ2-7; 7 bases map to TRBD1. The trim removed 10 bases at V and 5 bases at J, leaving 8 bases unmatched. Germline values: CDR1 SNHLY, CDR2 FYNNEI. This CDR3 is built from 12 residues.